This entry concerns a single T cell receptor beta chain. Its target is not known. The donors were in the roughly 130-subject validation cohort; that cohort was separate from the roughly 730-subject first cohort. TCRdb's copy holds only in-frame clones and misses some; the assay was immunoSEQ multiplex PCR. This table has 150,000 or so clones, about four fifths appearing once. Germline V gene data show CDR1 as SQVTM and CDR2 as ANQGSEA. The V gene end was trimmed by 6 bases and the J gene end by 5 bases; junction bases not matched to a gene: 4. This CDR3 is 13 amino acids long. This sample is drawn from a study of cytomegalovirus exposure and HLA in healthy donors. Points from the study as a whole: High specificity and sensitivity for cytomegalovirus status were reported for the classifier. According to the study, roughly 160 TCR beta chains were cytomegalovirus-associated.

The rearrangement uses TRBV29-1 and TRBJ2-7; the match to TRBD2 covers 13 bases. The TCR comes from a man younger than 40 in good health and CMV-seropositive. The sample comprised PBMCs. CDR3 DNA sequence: TGCAGCGTACCGGGACTAGCGGGAAACGAGCAGTACTTC. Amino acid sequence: CSVPGLAGNEQYF.